This T cell receptor beta chain was identified during a study of T cell responses to AZD1222 COVID-19 vaccine. Across the study: Combined were second doses at about 4 or about 12 weeks. Points from the study as a whole: There were repertoire samples only from the period after the peak T cell response. Just a handful of people given AZD1222 tested seropositive at baseline. Most donors were white British, females outnumbered males, and clonal diversity was possibly underestimated.

Clones were read by immunoSEQ multiplex PCR, and TCRdb kept only the in-frame ones, dropping some. Found here are roughly 120,000 clones, roughly 87% of them singletons; the top ten hold around 1.2%. Points on this clone: Its matching antigen is unknown.

Germline V gene lookup returns CDR1 SGHVS and CDR2 FQNEAQ. V shed 2 bases and J shed 8 bases, with 9 bases lying between them. The CDR3 runs to 13 residues. The TCR comes from an adult in good health. V usage is TRBV7-8 and J usage is TRBJ1-4; no definite D call. The specimen comprised peripheral blood, sampled on day 0 of AZD1222 vaccination. CDR3 DNA sequence: TGTGCCAGCAGCTTAAGGATGGGGGAAAAACTGTTTTTT. Encoded protein: CASSLRMGEKLFF.